One sample yielded the 16 T cell receptor beta chains listed below, sequenced in a study of T cell clones after liver transplantation. This table comes from immunoSEQ multiplex PCR, and its TCRdb copy is limited to in-frame clones, with some not included. The table includes around 51,000 clones, 70% to 90% detected once. The source was CD8+ T cells from blood, collected 12 months after liver transplant. The source of these receptors is a human patient who received a liver transplant. The graft donor may account for some of the T cells.

The chain uses TRBV27 and TRBJ1-1, with a tentative D call TRBD1 (5 bases). Between the trimmed V and J ends, which lost 2 bases and 1 base, there was a span of 8 bases. The V gene's germline CDR1 is MNHEY and CDR2 SMNVEV (reference sequence). This CDR3 is built from 14 residues. CDR3 amino acids: CASSLQGANTEAFF. CDR3 coding DNA: TGTGCCAGCAGTTTACAGGGCGCGAACACTGAAGCTTTCTTT.

V is TRBV29-1 and J is TRBJ1-1; possible D gene TRBD1, 6 bases. The V end was cut by 7 bases, the J end by 3 bases, with 18 bases between. Germline loops: CDR1 SQVTM, CDR2 ANQGSEA. This CDR3 spans 14 amino acids. In DNA form, the CDR3 reads TGCAGCGCCCTCCCACAGGGTAAGGACACTGAAGCTTTCTTT. Protein product: CSALPQGKDTEAFF. Combining the CDR3 with reference TRBV29-1 and TRBJ1-1 gives the whole variable domain SAVISQKPSRDICQRGTSLTIQCQVDSQVTMMFWYRQQPGQSLTLIATANQGSEATYESGFVIDKFPISRPNLTFSTLTVSNMSPEDSSIYLCSALPQGKDTEAFFGQGTRLTVV.

The rearrangement joins TRBV15 to TRBJ1-2; 7 positions match TRBD1. Germline CDR1 reads LNHNV; CDR2 reads YYDKDF (reference sequence). This CDR3 is 15 amino acids long. The trim removed 3 bases at V and 5 bases at J, leaving 9 bases unmatched. The CDR3 DNA reads TGTGCCACCAGCAGGACCCCAGGGACAGCTTATGGCTACACCTTC. Residues: CATSRTPGTAYGYTF.

The rearrangement uses TRBV15 and TRBJ2-7, with 7 positions matching TRBD1. Germline-derived CDR1 and CDR2 are LNHNV and YYDKDF (reference sequence). The CDR3 has 14 residues. V was clipped by 3 bases and J by 9 bases; unmatched bases: 11. The CDR3 bases are TGTGCCACCAGCAGTTATTGGGACAGTTCGACGCAGTACTTC. Protein: CATSSYWDSSTQYF.

The V and J genes are TRBV7-8 and TRBJ1-1, with 9 bases that match TRBD1. The CDR3 contains 14 residues. The V and J ends lost 4 bases and 3 bases, in that order; junction bases with no gene match: 3. The germline V gene has CDR1 SGHVS and CDR2 FQNEAQ. CDR3 protein: CASSSWTGDTEAFF. CDR3 sequence (DNA): TGTGCCAGCAGCTCCTGGACAGGGGACACTGAAGCTTTCTTT.

The chain links TRBV27 to TRBJ2-1; the D gene is possibly TRBD2 (5 bases). The CDR3 has 14 residues. Trimming removed 3 bases at V and 5 bases at J, with 11 bases between. The germline CDR1 and CDR2 sequences are MNHEY and SMNVEV (reference sequence). In DNA, the CDR3 is TGTGCCAGCAGTTTCGCGGGTAACGACAATGAGCAGTTCTTC. Translating gives CASSFAGNDNEQFF.

CDR3 region: CASSFDSSGANVLTF. The DNA for the CDR3 is TGTGCCAGCAGTTTCGACAGCTCTGGGGCCAACGTCCTGACTTTC. The rearrangement joins TRBV28 to TRBJ2-6, with D perhaps matching TRBD1 (5 bases). Germline V gene data show CDR1 as MDHEN and CDR2 as SYDVKM. Trimming took 3 bases from V and 0 from J, leaving 6 bases between them. The CDR3 loop spans 15 amino acids.

The rearrangement uses TRBV2 and TRBJ2-7; 7 bases are shared with TRBD1. This CDR3 has 14 residues. With 4 bases clipped from V and 2 bases from J, the junction kept 5 bases outside the gene matches. Germline CDR1 SNHLY, CDR2 FYNNEI. As DNA, the CDR3 is TGTGCCAGCAGTGCCGGGACAGAAACCTACGAGCAGTACTTC. This codes for CASSAGTETYEQYF.

The chain employs TRBV2 and TRBJ1-2, with 7 bases lining up with TRBD1. CDR3 length equals 15 residues. Trimming took 2 bases from V and 1 from J; bases not matched to a gene: 4. Germline V gene sequence: CDR1 SNHLY, CDR2 FYNNEI. CDR3 amino acids: CASSESGTVNYGYTF. As DNA, the CDR3 is TGTGCCAGCAGTGAATCCGGGACAGTTAACTATGGCTACACCTTC.

The chain recombines TRBV11-2 with TRBJ1-5; D might be TRBD1 (6 bases). The CDR3 is 16 residues long. V gave up 0 bases and J gave up 0 bases, with 9 bases separating them. Germline values: CDR1 SGHAT, CDR2 FQNNGV. The CDR3, as DNA: TGTGCCAGCAGCTTAGATGGACAGTATAGCAATCAGCCCCAGCATTTT. As protein: CASSLDGQYSNQPQHF.

This clone was counted a few times. This chain joins TRBV30 and TRBJ1-2, with unresolved D. Germline loops: CDR1 GTSNPN, CDR2 SVGIG (reference sequence). This CDR3 is built from 13 residues. Between the trimmed V and J ends, which lost 0 bases and 0 bases, there was a span of 5 bases. The CDR3 DNA reads TGTGCCTGGAGTGTAGGGTCTAACTATGGCTACACCTTC. It specifies CAWSVGSNYGYTF. Variable domain in full (rest from reference TRBV30 and TRBJ1-2): SQTIHQWPATLVQPVGSPLSLECTVEGTSNPNLYWYRQAAGRGLQLLFYSVGIGQISSEVPQNLSASRPQDRQFILSSKKLLLSDSGFYLCAWSVGSNYGYTFGSGTRLTVV.

This sequence joins TRBV27 and TRBJ2-3; no clear D gene. V lost 4 bases and J 4 bases, leaving 3 bases between the germline ends. CDR1 MNHEY and CDR2 SMNVEV come from the germline V gene (reference sequence). The CDR3 covers 11 residues. The CDR3 DNA sequence: TGTGCCAGCAGTTGGGCAGATACGCAGTATTTT. Amino acids: CASSWADTQYF.

The rearrangement uses TRBV19 and TRBJ2-7; D not resolved. The germline V gene encodes CDR1 LNHDA and CDR2 SQIVND (reference sequence). Trimming stripped 5 bases from V and 1 base from J, with 9 bases between. The CDR3 totals 13 residues. This CDR3 reads CASSPLLSYEQYF. In DNA form, the CDR3 reads TGTGCCAGTAGTCCCCTTCTTTCCTACGAGCAGTACTTC.

The count of this clone is one. This chain uses TRBV10-2 with TRBJ2-7, with a tentative D call TRBD2 (5 bases). Germline V CDR1 and CDR2: WSHSY, SAAADI. This CDR3 spans 13 amino acids. Trimming took off 7 bases at V and 4 bases at J, with 14 bases between the two ends. CDR3: CASTRADLYEQYF. DNA of the CDR3: TGCGCCAGCACTCGAGCGGACCTTTACGAGCAGTACTTC.

The rearrangement joins TRBV7-9 to TRBJ1-4; 7 bases line up with TRBD1. The trim removed 4 bases at V and 12 bases at J, leaving 14 bases unmatched. The germline V gene has CDR1 SEHNR and CDR2 FQNEAQ (reference sequence). There are 15 residues in the CDR3. The CDR3 DNA follows: TGTGCCAGCAGCTCAGGACAGGACCCTAGCTGGGAACTGTTTTTT. Its translation: CASSSGQDPSWELFF.

The J gene is TRBJ2-7, the V gene TRBV19; no clear D. This CDR3 is built from 13 residues. The ends were cut back, 6 bases at V and 2 bases at J, with 11 bases in the middle. The germline V gene encodes CDR1 LNHDA and CDR2 SQIVND (reference sequence). CDR3 DNA sequence: TGTGCCAGTAGGGAGCATGAAGCCTACGAGCAGTACTTC. It is translated as CASREHEAYEQYF. The full variable domain, rest sourced from reference TRBV19 and TRBJ2-7, is DGGITQSPKYLFRKEGQNVTLSCEQNLNHDAMYWYRQDPGQGLRLIYYSQIVNDFQKGDIAEGYSVSREKKESFPLTVTSAQKNPTAFYLCASREHEAYEQYFGPGTRLTVT.